The rows below give T cell receptor beta chains drawn from one sample of a study of T cells after yellow fever vaccination. TCRdb reprocessed the 5' RACE reads via MiXCR and lists one record per CDR3 protein. Among 600,000 to 750,000 distinct CDR3 sequences listed, roughly 12% were seen once. The source was PBMCs, collected on the day of the yellow fever booster vaccination. Receptors originate from a man aged 30-40 years who received the YFV17D yellow fever vaccine. Each CDR3 is given with its conserved first and last residue. D genes are given only for firm matches. The size field is filled for only some rows; it gives once, few, many or a size class.

V gene	J gene	clone size	CDR3 length	D gene	CDR3 DNA	CDR3 protein
TRBV29-1	TRBJ1-1	NA	15	NA	TGCAGCCCCTGTGGGGGGGGGTTGGTGAACACTGAAGCTTTCTTT	CSPCGGGLVNTEAFF
TRBV12-3/TRBV12-4	TRBJ2-3	few	13	TRBD1	TGTGCCAGCAGTTTTCAGGGGGCAAATACGCAGTATTTT	CASSFQGANTQYF
TRBV7-2	TRBJ2-7	NA	12	NA	TGTGCCAGCAGCAACGAGGTGTACGAGCAGTACTTC	CASSNEVYEQYF
TRBV20-1	TRBJ2-7	NA	14	TRBD1	TGCAGTGCTAGAGTGGACAGGGGGAACTACGAGCAGTACTTC	CSARVDRGNYEQYF
TRBV12-3/TRBV12-4	TRBJ1-6	NA	14	NA	TGTGCCAGCAGCCCGGGGGTGGGCGGTTCACCCCTCCACTTT	CASSPGVGGSPLHF
TRBV5-6	TRBJ1-2	NA	17	NA	TGTGCCAGCAGCCAGGCCTCCTACAGTGGCCCTAACTATGGCTACACCTTC	CASSQASYSGPNYGYTF
TRBV5-5	TRBJ1-5	few	18	NA	TGTGCCAGCAGCTTGGGAGCCCCCTCAGGGTATCAGGGTCAGCCCCAGCATTTT	CASSLGAPSGYQGQPQHF
TRBV12-3/TRBV12-4	TRBJ2-7	few	14	NA	TGTGCCAGCAGTTTGGGGGCAGGGGTGGTCGAGCAGTACTTC	CASSLGAGVVEQYF
TRBV28	TRBJ1-4	few	14	NA	TGTGCCAGCAGTTCCCTGGAGACAGATGAAAAACTGTTTTTT	CASSSLETDEKLFF
TRBV7-2	TRBJ1-2	NA	15	NA	TGTGCCAGCAGCATCCGGGCAGAAGCGGGCTATGGCTACACCTTC	CASSIRAEAGYGYTF
TRBV27	TRBJ1-6	few	15	NA	TGTGCCAGCAGTTTATTCGGGGACAACAATTCACCCCTCCACTTT	CASSLFGDNNSPLHF
TRBV7-9	TRBJ2-5	few	15	NA	TGTGCCAGCAGCTCCGCAGAAGTGGGTGCAGAGACCCAGTACTTC	CASSSAEVGAETQYF
TRBV9	TRBJ2-7	many	15	TRBD2	TGTGCCAGCAGCCCAAGGACTAGCGGTTCATACGAGCAGTACTTC	CASSPRTSGSYEQYF
TRBV12-3/TRBV12-4	TRBJ2-7	NA	12	TRBD2	TGTGCCAGCAGTCCGTCGGGGGGCGAGCAGTACTTC	CASSPSGGEQYF
TRBV12-3/TRBV12-4	TRBJ1-5	few	14	TRBD1	TGTGCCAGCAGCCGGACAGGGGGCAGAAAGCCCCAGCATTTT	CASSRTGGRKPQHF
TRBV30	TRBJ1-2	few	15	NA	TGTGCCTGGAGTGGAGTGGGTCGGCGAAACTATGGCTACACCTTC	CAWSGVGRRNYGYTF
TRBV4-3	TRBJ2-7	many	13	NA	TGCGCCAGCAGCCGTCTGGGTTTCGACGAGCAGTACTTC	CASSRLGFDEQYF
TRBV7-9	TRBJ2-2	few	13	NA	TGTGCCAGCACCCTACATAACACCGGGGAGCTGTTTTTT	CASTLHNTGELFF
TRBV5-1	TRBJ2-5	few	16	NA	TGCGCCAGCAGCTTTACAGGGCCAACTCTTAAAGAGACCCAGTACTTC	CASSFTGPTLKETQYF
TRBV24-1	TRBJ1-1	many	13	NA	TGTGCCACCAGTGGTCTGGGAGGCACTGAAGCTTTCTTT	CATSGLGGTEAFF
TRBV4-3	TRBJ2-3	NA	13	NA	TGCGCCAGCAGCCAGGAAATCACAGATACGCAGTATTTT	CASSQEITDTQYF
TRBV7-2	TRBJ2-4	NA	14	NA	TGTGCCAGCAGCTTATTATCCGGCAAAAACATTCAGTACTTC	CASSLLSGKNIQYF
TRBV5-6	TRBJ2-5	few	16	NA	TGTGCCAGCAGCTGGACCCGGACAGCCAAGCAGGAGACCCAGTACTTC	CASSWTRTAKQETQYF
TRBV5-1	TRBJ2-5	NA	15	TRBD2	TGCGCCAGCAGCCCCAGACTAGCGGAACAAGAGACCCAGTACTTC	CASSPRLAEQETQYF
TRBV7-9	TRBJ2-3	NA	14	NA	TGTGCCAGCAGCCGGCCTGGAGTAGGAGATACGCAGTATTTT	CASSRPGVGDTQYF
TRBV4-2	TRBJ2-1	NA	17	NA	TGTGCCAGCAGCCAAGACCTAACGGACCCCTCCTACAATGAGCAGTTCTTC	CASSQDLTDPSYNEQFF
TRBV29-1	TRBJ2-7	few	13	NA	TGCAGCGTTGCGGTGGGAGTGGGCTACGAGCAGTACTTC	CSVAVGVGYEQYF
TRBV5-1	TRBJ2-5	few	15	NA	TGCGCCAGCAGCCCCTTTCGGGGAGCCCAAGAGACCCAGTACTTC	CASSPFRGAQETQYF
TRBV20-1	TRBJ2-3	NA	14	NA	TGCAGTGCCCTGATCCAGCGAGTCACAGATACGCAGTATTTT	CSALIQRVTDTQYF
TRBV7-2	TRBJ2-3	NA	14	NA	TGTGCCAGCAGCGTGGATGGCGGGCTTAATACGCAGTATTTT	CASSVDGGLNTQYF
TRBV5-1	TRBJ2-3	NA	14	NA	TGCGCCAGCAGGAGACTGGAGGGCACAGATACGCAGTATTTT	CASRRLEGTDTQYF
TRBV29-1	TRBJ2-3	few	12	NA	TGCAGCGTTGACGTCTTCACAGATACGCAGTATTTT	CSVDVFTDTQYF
TRBV10-3	TRBJ2-4	NA	17	TRBD2	TGTGCCATCAGTGATCTAGCGGGAGGGGTAGCCAAAAACATTCAGTACTTC	CAISDLAGGVAKNIQYF
TRBV27	TRBJ2-7	few	14	NA	TGTGCCGCCTCGGAGGCCCAGGGACCCTACGAGCAGTACTTC	CAASEAQGPYEQYF
TRBV18	TRBJ2-1	few	16	NA	TGTGCCAGCTCACCACAGGCCCCGAGCTCCTACAATGAGCAGTTCTTC	CASSPQAPSSYNEQFF
TRBV29-1	TRBJ2-6	few	16	NA	TGCAGCGTTGAGGACACCCCGAACTCTGGGGCCAACGTCCTGACTTTC	CSVEDTPNSGANVLTF
TRBV4-3	TRBJ2-7	NA	14	NA	TGCGCCAGCAGCGGGCGGCGGGACTCCTACGAGCAGTACTTC	CASSGRRDSYEQYF
TRBV20-1	TRBJ2-5	few	13	NA	TGCAGTGCTATCGGACAGCTAGAAGAGACCCAGTACTTC	CSAIGQLEETQYF
TRBV6-5	TRBJ2-5	few	12	NA	TGTGCCAGCAGCGAGAGTTGGAGACCCCAGTACTTC	CASSESWRPQYF
TRBV7-2	TRBJ2-5	few	13	NA	TGTGCCAGCAGCCTCGACCGGTCCCAGGACCAGTACTTC	CASSLDRSQDQYF
TRBV6-1	TRBJ1-4	NA	16	NA	TGTGCCAGCAGAAGAATCTCCTGGGGAGGTAATGAAAAACTGTTTTTT	CASRRISWGGNEKLFF
TRBV5-1	TRBJ2-1	NA	14	TRBD2	TGCGCCAGCAGCTTGGGGCGGGGGTACAATGAGCAGTTCTTC	CASSLGRGYNEQFF
TRBV12-3/TRBV12-4	TRBJ2-5	many	14	TRBD1	TGTGCCAGCGCCCGTGACAGGGGCTCGGAGACCCAGTACTTC	CASARDRGSETQYF
TRBV20-1	TRBJ2-1	few	15	TRBD2	TGCAGTGCTAGACTACTAGCGGGAACGGGTCAGGAGCAGTTCTTC	CSARLLAGTGQEQFF
TRBV29-1	TRBJ1-1	NA	13	NA	TGCAGCGTCGGAGAGGGGGAGAGGCGTGAAGCTTTCTTT	CSVGEGERREAFF
TRBV6-2/TRBV6-3	TRBJ1-2	few	14	TRBD1	TGTGCCAGCAGTCCGGACAGGGCTACGTATGGCTACACCTTC	CASSPDRATYGYTF
TRBV7-2	TRBJ2-7	NA	14	NA	TGTGCCAGCAGCTTAGCTTTTGGCGACTACGAGCAGTACTTC	CASSLAFGDYEQYF
TRBV5-1	TRBJ1-1	many	14	NA	TGCGCCAGCAGCTTGGAGGCGCCGGGGACTGAAGCTTTCTTT	CASSLEAPGTEAFF
TRBV5-1	TRBJ1-1	NA	16	TRBD1	TGCGCCAGCAGCTTGATGGTCGGACAGGGGGTCTCTGAAGCTTTCTTT	CASSLMVGQGVSEAFF
TRBV28	TRBJ2-1	many	14	TRBD2	TGTGCCAGCACAAGACTAGCGGCGCCCAATGAGCAGTTCTTC	CASTRLAAPNEQFF
TRBV25-1	TRBJ2-2	NA	13	NA	TGTGCCAGCAGTGAATATATATCCGGGGAGCTGTTTTTT	CASSEYISGELFF
TRBV28	TRBJ1-2	few	16	NA	TGTGCCAGCAGTTTCCTCCCCCCAAAGGGGCATGAGGGCTACACCTTC	CASSFLPPKGHEGYTF
TRBV5-1	TRBJ2-5	NA	14	NA	TGCGCCAGCAGCTGGGATACAGATCAAGAGACCCAGTACTTC	CASSWDTDQETQYF
TRBV15	TRBJ2-5	few	13	NA	TGTGCCACCTCCCCGTTCGGGCAAGAGACCCAGTACTTC	CATSPFGQETQYF
TRBV7-2	TRBJ2-2	few	13	NA	TGTGCCAGCAGCTTCAGTTTGGCCGGGGAGCTGTTTTTT	CASSFSLAGELFF